This T cell receptor (beta chain) was observed in a study of neoadjuvant anti-PD-1 for oral cavity cancer. Broader study findings: Post-treatment tumors with larger preexisting clones showed more shrinkage. Higher pretreatment blood Treg/Th17 ratios correlated with higher pretreatment blood and lower post-treatment tumor TCRbeta clonality.

Two replicates per tumor sample, mostly from about 4.6 ug of genomic DNA. Only in-frame clones appear in the TCRdb table, and some are missing; sequencing was by immunoSEQ multiplex PCR. Among tens of thousands of clones listed, approximately 27% were seen once. In germline, CDR1 is MGHRA, CDR2 YSYEKL. The CDR3 runs to 15 residues. Trimming took 0 bases from V and 2 from J, leaving 10 bases between them. Time point specified: after neoadjuvant nivolumab, at surgical resection. The patients had HPV-negative, locally advanced oral cavity squamous cell carcinoma. Worth noting for this clone: Its antigen is as yet unknown.

This sequence originates from a person aged 35-79 years with oral cavity squamous cell carcinoma. The sequences come from tumor tissue, collected after nivolumab (anti-PD-1) treatment. The V and J genes are TRBV4-1 and TRBJ1-2; a weak D match, TRBD1 (6 bases). This CDR3 is CASSQDMGTNYGYTF. Here the CDR3 DNA reads TGCGCCAGCAGCCAAGATATGGGGACAAACTATGGCTACACCTTC.